This TCR beta chain is from a study of blood T cells in healthy people across ages (dated by TCRdb to the mid-2010s). Broadly, across the study: In model experiments, roughly one uniquely barcoded TCR beta cDNA molecule per two T cells was captured by template switching. Age-related changes in TCR beta repertoire diversity were measured in the study by deep sequencing normalized with unique cDNA molecular identifiers. The donors were split into four age groups: young (average approximately 16 years), middle-aged (roughly 42), aged (about 62) and long-lived (approximately 80). To avoid experimental bias, donors of different ages were spread randomly across the sequencing lanes. The study analyzed two additional independent replicas of 1 million unique cDNA reads from the same blood draw for two donors, one aged 18 to 29 and one aged 80 or older. Study-wide findings and limitations: Observed TCR beta diversity per million T cells fell roughly linearly with age, and a significant reduction was already apparent by age about 36. There was a strong correlation between observed TCR beta diversity and the percentage of naive T cells measured by flow cytometry. Compared with the aged group, the long-lived group had more naive CD4+ T cells, fewer expanded clones and increased TCR diversity, suggesting age selection. Because donor CMV infection status was unknown, age-related changes in expanded clonotypes were potentially confounded. Total diversity estimates from one million sequenced T cells were considered lower bounds and underestimates. Conclusive comparison of naive and antigen-experienced compartments was prevented by the profiling of bulk unsorted PBMCs.

Libraries were constructed by 5' RACE. Sequencing was carried out with an Illumina HiSeq 2500. A second about 7 to 12 cycle PCR used a sample-barcoded 5' primer and a J-beta primer mix. A unique molecular identifier was introduced onto each TCR beta cDNA molecule by a template-switch 5' adaptor carrying 12 random nucleotides. Each sample yielded at least 2.5 million CDR3-containing paired-end reads. First-strand cDNA was synthesized from all RNA with the Mint cDNA synthesis kit, primed by a TRBC-specific oligonucleotide. After uracil-DNA glycosylase treatment, a first 18-cycle PCR used universal primers M1SS and BC2_uni_R on all cDNA. In the source study's methods: Normalization of each sample was performed by random selection of 1 million high-quality reads, each carrying a distinct molecular identifier. Instead of being binned into consensus sequences, reads that shared molecular identifiers were thrown out. MiTCR, set to a Q25 quality threshold and the strictest error-elimination algorithm, was used for CDR3 identification, clonotype clustering and error correction. A nonparametric unseen species model with Euler transformation was used to estimate lower-bound total TCR beta diversity. Using fastp at Q25 and MiXCR, TCRdb reprocessed the public reads and kept productive beta chains. All rows with the same CDR3 protein become a single entry with the most common DNA and genes. TCRdb, not the original authors, processed these V and J calls. The sample data list 1.5 million to 2 million distinct CDR3 sequences, and roughly 50% of these were observed just once. Together, the top ten hold over 2% of the sample.

The approximately 40 donors, aged 6 to 90 years, were systemically healthy Caucasian individuals from Russia. Around 9.9 milliliters of peripheral blood were collected from each donor into EDTA-treated Vacutainer tubes. Ficoll-Paque density-gradient centrifugation was used to isolate PBMCs, with at least 7 million per sample. Total RNA was extracted from PBMCs with Trizol reagent, with at least 6 micrograms obtained per sample. For every donor, an aliquot of PBMCs went through flow cytometry to measure the percentages of naive CD45RAhigh/CD27high T cells. V lost 7 bases and J lost 7 bases; the stretch between them is 10 bases long. From the germline V gene, CDR1 is SGHTA and CDR2 is FQGNSA. Measured from the cysteine to the phenylalanine, the CDR3 is 11 residues long. Only CDR3 DNA is held: 33 bases, read in frame from base 1. A note on this clonotype: No antigen is known for it. Per-base quality was not reported, and no clone a single base away is much larger than it.

The rearrangement joined TRBV7-2 to TRBJ2-5; no D gene is confidently identified. The sample taken for sequencing was blood. The sequence came from a woman aged 35 to 49 in good health. The DNA reads TGTGCCAGCAACGACATGGGGACCCAGTACTTC. Its translation is CASNDMGTQYF.